The 25 T cell receptor beta chains below come from one sample, sequenced in a study of T cells expressing NK-cell markers. From its re-call of the 5' RACE reads, TCRdb lists each CDR3 protein once, without DNA. In all, the sample yields about 460,000 distinct CDR3 sequences. Sequenced material: blood T cells: a sorted CD56 or NKG2C T cell subset, CD4+ or CD8+ T cells, or bulk PBMC T cells (not recorded which). The receptors were sampled from a woman in her forties or fifties in good health.

The chain joins TRBV7-8 to TRBJ2-5; there is no DNA to check the TCRdb D call of TRBD1. Germline V gene lookup returns CDR1 SGHVS and CDR2 FQNEAQ. The CDR3 totals 15 residues. The CDR3 loop is CASSFTGIPKETQYF. Full variable domain (missing parts from reference TRBV7-8 and TRBJ2-5): GAGVSQSPRYKVAKRGQDVALRCDPISGHVSLFWYQQALGQGPEFLTYFQNEAQLDKSGLPSDRFFAERPEGSVSTLKIQRTQQEDSAVYLCASSFTGIPKETQYFGPGTRLLVL.

V usage is TRBV29-1 and J usage is TRBJ1-5; TCRdb designates TRBD1, a call that cannot be tested without DNA. This CDR3 is built from 14 residues. Looked up from germline, CDR1 is SQVTM and CDR2 is ANQGSEA. The CDR3 loop is CSVLQGSGNQPQHF. The whole variable domain, remainder taken from reference TRBV29-1 and TRBJ1-5, is SAVISQKPSRDICQRGTSLTIQCQVDSQVTMMFWYRQQPGQSLTLIATANQGSEATYESGFVIDKFPISRPNLTFSTLTVSNMSPEDSSIYLCSVLQGSGNQPQHFGDGTRLSIL.

The chain combines TRBV10-3 with TRBJ2-1; TCRdb's D call of TRBD2 is untestable without DNA. Germline V gene data show CDR1 as ENHRY and CDR2 as SYGVKD. The CDR3 contains 16 residues. CDR3 sequence: CASAGTSGRGGDEQFF.

This rearrangement joins TRBV20-1 to TRBJ1-5. Germline lookup yields CDR1 DFQATT and CDR2 SNEGSKA (reference sequence). The CDR3 consists of 13 residues. CDR3: CSITEYSNQPQHF.

The genes are TRBV2 and TRBJ2-5; checking the TCRdb D call of TRBD2 is not possible without DNA. Germline V gene data show CDR1 as SNHLY and CDR2 as FYNNEI. The CDR3 sequence is 13 residues long. CDR3 protein: CASTPGGEETQYF.

The chain joins TRBV14 to TRBJ2-1; TCRdb picks TRBD2, but there is no DNA to check that call. Germline V gives CDR1 SGHDN, CDR2 FVKESK. The CDR3 runs 15 residues. The CDR3 loop is CASSQAPTSFGEQFF.

The chain uses TRBV7-9 and TRBJ2-1; without DNA, the TCRdb call of TRBD1 cannot be checked. This CDR3 has 15 residues. Germline CDR1 is SEHNR and CDR2 is FQNEAQ (reference sequence). CDR3 amino acids: CASSPQGGISNEQFF.

The chain has TRBV7-9 and TRBJ2-5; the D call from TCRdb, TRBD2, cannot be confirmed without DNA. The CDR3 extends over 14 amino acids. Germline lookup yields CDR1 SEHNR and CDR2 FQNEAQ (reference sequence). The CDR3 reads CASSFEGFQETQYF.

CDR3 in amino acids: CSVGPTDGSFF. The chain combines TRBV29-1 with TRBJ1-1. Germline lookup yields CDR1 SQVTM and CDR2 ANQGSEA. This CDR3 comprises 11 residues.

The chain is built from TRBV7-9 and TRBJ2-5; the TRBD2 assignment by TCRdb is unverifiable without DNA. This CDR3 is built from 14 residues. Germline V CDR1 and CDR2: SEHNR, FQNEAQ (reference sequence). This chain's CDR3 is CASSAGTSGLVQYF.

The chain carries TRBV30 and TRBJ2-3; TCRdb designates TRBD2, a call that cannot be tested without DNA. In germline, CDR1 is GTSNPN, CDR2 SVGIG (reference sequence). There are 14 residues in the CDR3. The CDR3 sequence is CAWVSGIVEDTQYF.

The rearrangement joins TRBV27 to TRBJ2-5; the TRBD2 assignment by TCRdb is unverifiable without DNA. Germline loops: CDR1 MNHEY, CDR2 SMNVEV (reference sequence). The CDR3 is 14 residues long. CDR3 in amino acids: CASKGTIKQETQYF.

V is TRBV15 and J is TRBJ1-2; the TCRdb call, TRBD1, lacks DNA for checking. Germline V gene lookup returns CDR1 LNHNV and CDR2 YYDKDF (reference sequence). There are 15 residues in the CDR3. The CDR3 region is CATSRGGQLNYGYTF. Full variable domain (outside the CDR3, taken from reference TRBV15 and TRBJ1-2): DAMVIQNPRYQVTQFGKPVTLSCSQTLNHNVMYWYQQKSSQAPKLLFHYYDKDFNNEADTPDNFQSRRPNTSFCFLDIRSPGLGDTAMYLCATSRGGQLNYGYTFGSGTRLTVV.

This chain connects TRBV25-1 to TRBJ2-2; TCRdb proposes TRBD2, but this gene call is untestable without DNA. CDR3 length equals 15 residues. Germline values: CDR1 MGHDK, CDR2 SYGVNS. This CDR3 is CASSPPLPKGGELFF.

V and J are TRBV14 and TRBJ2-2; without DNA, the TCRdb call of TRBD1 cannot be checked. The CDR3 sequence is 18 residues long. CDR1 and CDR2 (germline): SGHDN, FVKESK. The CDR3 sequence: CASSQDTRGAGGTGELFF. Using reference TRBV14 and TRBJ2-2 for the parts outside the CDR3, the full variable domain is EAGVTQFPSHSVIEKGQTVTLRCDPISGHDNLYWYRRVMGKEIKFLLHFVKESKQDESGMPNNRFLAERTGGTYSTLKVQPAELEDSGVYFCASSQDTRGAGGTGELFFGEGSRLTVL.

The V and J genes are TRBV11-2 and TRBJ2-1; absent DNA, TCRdb's TRBD2 call cannot be checked. This CDR3 spans 16 amino acids. Germline loops: CDR1 SGHAT, CDR2 FQNNGV. The CDR3 protein is CASSLGGLAQNNEQFF.

V gene TRBV29-1 combines with J gene TRBJ2-1. The germline gives CDR1 SQVTM, CDR2 ANQGSEA. The CDR3 sequence is 11 residues long. Here the CDR3 reads CSVVAEHEQFF.

This chain joins TRBV7-3 and TRBJ2-1; without DNA, the TCRdb call of TRBD2 cannot be checked. Germline CDR1 is SGHTA and CDR2 is FQGTGA. The CDR3 has 15 residues. The chain's CDR3 is CASSIGLAVNNEQFF.

The V call is TRBV9, the J call TRBJ2-1. The CDR3 is made up of 15 amino acids. In germline, CDR1 is SGDLS, CDR2 YYNGEE. The CDR3: CASSAAGISYNEQFF.

The chain has TRBV7-8 and TRBJ1-3. Germline loops: CDR1 SGHVS, CDR2 FQNEAQ. This CDR3 is 20 amino acids long. Here the CDR3 reads CASSRARIPRRETSGNTIYF. The variable domain in full, completed from reference TRBV7-8 and TRBJ1-3, reads GAGVSQSPRYKVAKRGQDVALRCDPISGHVSLFWYQQALGQGPEFLTYFQNEAQLDKSGLPSDRFFAERPEGSVSTLKIQRTQQEDSAVYLCASSRARIPRRETSGNTIYFGEGSWLTVV.

The V gene is TRBV6-2 or TRBV6-3, the J gene TRBJ2-2; TCRdb designates TRBD1, a call that cannot be tested without DNA. The germline V gene encodes CDR1 MNHEY and CDR2 SVGEGT. This CDR3 spans 15 amino acids. The CDR3 is CASRGDRPTGGELFF.

V is TRBV5-1 and J is TRBJ1-5. Germline CDR1 is SGHRS and CDR2 is YFSETQ. The CDR3 runs to 13 residues. This CDR3 reads CASSLYDGQPQHF.

This rearrangement joins TRBV24-1 to TRBJ2-1; as DNA is missing, the TRBD2 call by TCRdb cannot be tested. CDR1 is KGHDR, CDR2 SFDVKD, per germline. CDR3 size: 14 residues. This CDR3 is CATLAGTLYNEQFF.

The chain has TRBV5-1 and TRBJ2-7. The CDR3 totals 11 residues. Germline loops: CDR1 SGHRS, CDR2 YFSETQ. CDR3 loop: CASNPAYEQYF.

The J gene is TRBJ2-7, the V gene TRBV12-3 or TRBV12-4; TCRdb's assignment of TRBD2 cannot be checked, as there is no DNA. The CDR3 is 14 amino acids. The CDR3 here is CASNERGFSYEQYF.